This T cell receptor (beta chain) appears in the sequencing data of a study of shared T cell receptors in the human thymus. V lost 1 base and J lost 8, with 5 bases in between. Germline CDR1 is DFQATT and CDR2 is SNEGSKA (reference sequence). The CDR3 loop spans 10 amino acids. The assay was immunoSEQ multiplex PCR, and TCRdb's table has in-frame clones only and misses some. The table has more than 550,000 clones, around 87% seen once; the top ten hold roughly 0.0087%. Turning to this clone: The same CDR3 is also encoded by other DNA sequences in this sample.

These records were also assigned to another study, of human thymus T cells. That investigation notes: Corrective surgery for congenital heart defects was being performed on the healthy Finnish infants who were the donors. Thymic samples were excised during corrective heart operations. Thymic as well as blood repertoires seemed to favor certain V and J genes unevenly. Thymic repertoires from unrelated individuals overlapped highly, related research reported.

Input material: thymocytes. The receptor was isolated from a boy younger than two with a congenital heart defect. V usage is TRBV20-1 and J usage is TRBJ1-1; D is unresolved. CDR3: CSARGAEAFF. CDR3 nucleotide sequence: TGCAGTGCTAGAGGAGCAGAAGCTTTCTTT.